This T cell receptor beta chain was recorded in a study of identifying expanded T cells in peripheral blood. This CDR3 is 14 amino acids long. Germline CDR1 SEHNR, CDR2 FQNEAQ (reference sequence). V was cut by 5 bases and J by 1 base, with 10 bases left in between. Clones were read by immunoSEQ multiplex PCR, and TCRdb kept only the in-frame ones, dropping some. Altogether about 81,000 clones are present, around 83% being singletons, with the ten largest covering about 18%. During the collection period, no donor immune events like infections were recorded. The material sequenced was blood. The receptor comes from a person between 18 and 69 years old in good health. V is TRBV7-9 and J is TRBJ2-3; a possible D gene is TRBD2 (5 bases). Here the CDR3 reads CASSPLGGTDTQYF. For the CDR3, the DNA is TGTGCCAGCAGCCCTCTCGGGGGCACAGATACGCAGTATTTT.